This TCR beta chain was captured in a study of shared clonotypes between healthy human individuals. There are 15 residues in the CDR3. V gave up 4 bases and J gave up 8 bases; unmatched junction bases: 6. The germline V gene has CDR1 SEHNR and CDR2 FQNEAQ (reference sequence). Clones were sequenced by immunoSEQ multiplex PCR, and TCRdb holds only the in-frame ones, with some missing. The table records millions of clones, 93% of them present only once. The sequence derives from a man aged 18-30 years in good health. Some clones in this sample may be carry-over from other donors' samples. Sequencing used naive CD4+ T cells from PBMCs. Subset noted: CD45RA+ positively selected. The chain couples TRBV7-9 to TRBJ1-4; 11 bases agree with TRBD1. The CDR3 loop reads CASSSDRGLGEKLFF. In DNA, the CDR3 is TGTGCCAGCAGCTCGGACAGGGGGCTTGGCGAAAAACTGTTTTTT. Complete variable domain (other parts from reference TRBV7-9 and TRBJ1-4): DTGVSQNPRHKITKRGQNVTFRCDPISEHNRLYWYRQTLGQGPEFLTYFQNEAQLEKSRLLSDRFSAERPKGSFSTLEIQRTEQGDSAMYLCASSSDRGLGEKLFFGSGTQLSVL.